These T cell receptor beta chains were read from a single sample in a study of regulatory T cells in long-lasting Graves disease. MiXCR, applied by TCRdb to the multiplex PCR reads, yields one record per CDR3 protein. This table has some 460,000 distinct CDR3 sequences, around 16% appearing once. In addition, the sample was reused for a study of T cells in Graves' hyperthyroidism and ophthalmopathy.

The sample was peripheral blood mononuclear cells (PBMCs), taken at new diagnosis, from a patient treated with antithyroid drugs. Every receptor here comes from a man aged 40-50 years with Graves disease. The CDR3 runs from the conserved cysteine through the conserved F or W. A D gene is named only where the DNA matches it firmly. Rows may omit the clone size; those that give it use once, few, many or a size class.

>TRBV10-3|TRBJ2-2|TRBD1|NA
CASSATTGQGINTGELFF
TGTGCCAGCAGTGCCACTACAGGACAGGGCATCAACACCGGGGAGCTGTTTTTT
>TRBV20-1|TRBJ2-1|NA|many
CSARGEYPYNEQFF
TGCAGTGCTAGGGGCGAATACCCCTACAATGAGCAGTTCTTC
>TRBV20-1|TRBJ1-5|NA|NA
CSARQATRAPQHF
TGCAGTGCTAGACAGGCCACCCGGGCGCCCCAGCATTTT
>TRBV12-3/TRBV12-4|TRBJ2-5|NA|many
CASAVAGMEETQYF
TGTGCCAGCGCGGTCGCGGGAATGGAGGAGACCCAGTACTTC
>TRBV6-1|TRBJ2-1|TRBD2|NA
CASRHLAELGYNEQFF
TGTGCCAGCAGGCACCTAGCGGAGTTGGGTTACAATGAGCAGTTCTTC
>TRBV28|TRBJ1-4|NA|many
CASSFPRSNEKLFF
TGTGCCAGCAGTTTCCCCAGGAGTAATGAAAAACTGTTTTTT
>TRBV12-3/TRBV12-4|TRBJ1-5|NA|few
CASSSPTDISTHPNQPQHF
TGTGCCAGCAGTTCTCCCACTGACATTTCCACACACCCAAATCAGCCCCAGCATTTT
>TRBV7-3|TRBJ2-1|TRBD2|NA
CASSPNPPSGSFEQFF
TGTGCCAGCAGCCCCAACCCCCCTAGCGGGAGCTTTGAGCAGTTCTTC
>TRBV4-1|TRBJ2-5|NA|NA
CASSQLGLQETQYF
TGCGCCAGCAGCCAACTCGGTCTCCAAGAGACCCAGTACTTC
>TRBV25-1|TRBJ2-5|NA|few
CASSEFVGVETQYF
TGTGCCAGCAGTGAATTCGTGGGAGTAGAGACCCAGTACTTC
>TRBV5-1|TRBJ2-6|TRBD1|NA
CASSLWPQGAGANVLTF
TGCGCCAGCAGCTTGTGGCCACAGGGGGCTGGGGCCAACGTCCTGACTTTC
>TRBV19|TRBJ2-2|TRBD1|NA
CATEDRAFSGELFF
TGTGCCACAGAGGACAGGGCTTTTTCCGGGGAGCTGTTTTTT
>TRBV27|TRBJ1-2|NA|NA
CASSFSTNYGYTF
TGTGCCAGCAGTTTTTCAACTAACTATGGCTACACCTTC
>TRBV29-1|TRBJ2-7|NA|NA
CSVELAAYEQYF
TGCAGCGTTGAACTAGCCGCCTACGAGCAGTACTTC
>TRBV20-1|TRBJ2-7|NA|many
CSAPPGPRGEQYF
TGCAGTGCGCCACCGGGACCAAGGGGCGAGCAGTACTTC
>TRBV5-1|TRBJ2-2|NA|few
CASSLGDSPTGELFF
TGCGCCAGCAGCTTGGGCGACAGCCCCACCGGGGAGCTGTTTTTT
>TRBV28|TRBJ2-5|NA|NA
CASSLPSLETQYF
TGTGCCAGCAGTTTACCTAGCCTGGAGACCCAGTACTTC
>TRBV18|TRBJ2-7|NA|few
CASSPTRTAGSEQYF
TGTGCCAGCTCACCCACACGGACGGCAGGGAGCGAGCAGTACTTC
>TRBV10-3|TRBJ2-7|TRBD1|many
CAIGDRDYEQYF
TGTGCCATCGGGGACAGGGACTACGAGCAGTACTTC
>TRBV5-1|TRBJ2-3|NA|NA
CASSGGEDTQYF
TGCGCCAGCAGCGGCGGGGAAGATACGCAGTATTTT
>TRBV27|TRBJ2-3|TRBD1|many
CASSPTGGRGRPDTQYF
TGTGCCAGCAGTCCGACCGGTGGCAGGGGGCGCCCAGATACGCAGTATTTT
>TRBV20-1|TRBJ2-4|TRBD2|NA
CSAPGTSGRNF
TGCAGTGCTCCCGGGACTAGCGGGAGAAACTTC
>TRBV2|TRBJ2-2|TRBD2|many
CASSEALAGTGELFF
TGTGCCAGCAGTGAAGCGCTAGCGGGCACCGGGGAGCTGTTTTTT
>TRBV29-1|TRBJ2-3|TRBD2|many
CSVEGANKLAGTDTQYF
TGCAGCGTTGAAGGCGCGAATAAACTAGCGGGCACAGATACGCAGTATTTT
>TRBV28|TRBJ2-1|TRBD2|NA
CASSPLGTSGRAYYNEQFF
TGTGCCAGCAGCCCACTAGGGACTAGCGGGAGGGCCTACTACAATGAGCAGTTCTTC
>TRBV5-1|TRBJ2-6|NA|few
CASSPFSSGANVLTF
TGCGCCAGCAGCCCCTTTAGCTCTGGGGCCAACGTCCTGACTTTC
>TRBV7-9|TRBJ1-1|TRBD1|few
CASSQNRGSGDTEAFF
TGTGCCAGCAGCCAAAACAGGGGTTCTGGTGACACTGAAGCTTTCTTT
>TRBV28|TRBJ2-3|NA|many
CASSFDQRPQYF
TGTGCCAGCAGTTTCGACCAGCGGCCGCAGTATTTT
>TRBV7-9|TRBJ2-1|TRBD1|many
CASRSDRVPYNEQFF
TGTGCCAGCAGAAGCGACAGGGTGCCCTACAATGAGCAGTTCTTC
>TRBV7-8|TRBJ2-2|TRBD2|NA
CASSFHSGRSTGELFF
TGTGCCAGCAGCTTTCATAGCGGGAGGTCCACCGGGGAGCTGTTTTTT
>TRBV6-2/TRBV6-3|TRBJ2-3|NA|NA
CASNVEIAPTAQTQYF
TGTGCCAGCAATGTGGAGATAGCACCGACGGCCCAGACGCAGTATTTT
>TRBV20-1|TRBJ1-2|NA|many
CSASEDYGYTF
TGCAGTGCTAGTGAGGACTATGGCTACACCTTC
>TRBV7-8|TRBJ1-5|NA|NA
CASSPTLQPQHF
TGTGCCAGCAGTCCGACCCTTCAGCCCCAGCATTTT
>TRBV13|TRBJ2-5|TRBD2|few
CASSYPNSGRGRETQYF
TGTGCCAGCAGCTACCCTAATAGCGGGAGGGGGCGAGAGACCCAGTACTTC
>TRBV12-3/TRBV12-4|TRBJ2-5|TRBD2|many
CASSLAPGLAGVGETQYF
TGTGCCAGCAGTTTAGCACCGGGACTAGCGGGAGTTGGGGAGACCCAGTACTTC
>TRBV6-1|TRBJ2-7|TRBD1|NA
CASSPTGMGTGRHEQYF
TGTGCCAGCAGCCCTACGGGGATGGGGACAGGTCGCCACGAGCAGTACTTC
>TRBV24-1|TRBJ2-3|NA|NA
CATSDFPQTQYF
TGTGCCACCAGTGATTTCCCACAGACGCAGTATTTT
>TRBV28|TRBJ2-5|NA|many
CASKEGGKTQYF
TGTGCCAGCAAAGAGGGGGGAAAGACCCAGTACTTC
>TRBV30|TRBJ2-7|TRBD2|NA
CAWSVPPGLAGETEQYF
TGTGCCTGGAGTGTACCCCCGGGACTAGCGGGAGAAACCGAGCAGTACTTC
>TRBV24-1|TRBJ1-5|TRBD1|many
CATSEWTGGPQHF
TGTGCCACCAGTGAATGGACAGGGGGACCCCAGCATTTT
>TRBV4-1|TRBJ1-2|NA|NA
CASSQDIGQSMGYTF
TGCGCCAGCAGCCAAGATATTGGGCAGAGTATGGGCTACACCTTC
>TRBV20-1|TRBJ2-1|TRBD2|many
CSARVTSDYNEQFF
TGCAGTGCTAGAGTGACTAGCGACTACAATGAGCAGTTCTTC
>TRBV12-3/TRBV12-4|TRBJ2-7|NA|few
CASSLILRGEQYF
TGTGCCAGCAGCTTAATTCTACGGGGCGAGCAGTACTTC
>TRBV29-1|TRBJ2-7|TRBD1|few
CSVASGGPYEQYF
TGCAGCGTTGCGTCAGGGGGCCCCTACGAGCAGTACTTC
>TRBV18|TRBJ1-1|TRBD1|few
CASSPNLGQGHTEAFF
TGTGCCAGCTCACCCAACCTAGGACAGGGTCACACTGAAGCTTTCTTT
>TRBV11-2|TRBJ2-5|NA|NA
CASSLSLEETQYF
TGTGCCAGCAGCTTAAGTCTGGAAGAGACCCAGTACTTC
>TRBV7-8|TRBJ2-3|TRBD2|many
CASRVLAGGSTDTQYF
TGTGCCAGCAGAGTCCTAGCGGGAGGGTCCACAGATACGCAGTATTTT
>TRBV2|TRBJ2-7|NA|many
CASSEVGFSYEQYF
TGTGCCAGCAGTGAAGTTGGGTTCTCCTACGAGCAGTACTTC
>TRBV7-8|TRBJ2-2|TRBD1|NA
CASSFDWDSPTGELFF
TGTGCCAGCAGCTTTGATTGGGACAGCCCCACCGGGGAGCTGTTTTTT
>TRBV12-5|TRBJ2-3|NA|NA
CASAYTDTQYF
TGTGCTAGTGCCTACACAGATACGCAGTATTTT